Shown below are 21 T cell receptor beta chains from a single sample sequenced in a study of blood T cell repertoires in COVID-19. Clones were sequenced by immunoSEQ multiplex PCR, and TCRdb holds only the in-frame ones, with some missing. The table records about 220,000 clones, approximately 84% of them present only once. Source material: peripheral blood. These receptors all come from a man between 45 and 60 years old who had recovered from COVID-19.

This chain uses TRBV7-8 with TRBJ2-7, with 11 bases fitting TRBD2. The CDR3 totals 15 residues. The junction had 5 bases not matched to a gene; V was cut back by 1 base and J by 6 bases. Per the germline V gene, CDR1 is SGHVS and CDR2 is FQNEAQ. The DNA for the CDR3 is TGTGCCAGCAGCTTAGTACTAGCGGGAGTAGGCGAGCAGTACTTC. Protein sequence: CASSLVLAGVGEQYF.

This chain links TRBV19 with TRBJ2-3, with 8 bases aligning to TRBD2. Germline loops: CDR1 LNHDA, CDR2 SQIVND (reference sequence). V trimming: 7 bases; J trimming: 4 bases; junction bases outside the gene matches: 13. There are 16 residues in the CDR3. The CDR3 DNA sequence: TGTGCCAGTACCAATCGGGGGGGGTCGAGCGCAGATACGCAGTATTTT. The encoded protein is CASTNRGGSSADTQYF.

The chain links TRBV7-8 to TRBJ1-2; no definite D call. Trimming stripped 2 bases from V and 1 base from J, with 11 bases between. Germline CDR1 and CDR2: SGHVS and FQNEAQ. CDR3 length: 15 residues. The DNA for the CDR3 is TGTGCCAGCAGCTTATTGGGAAGCGGTAACTATGGCTACACCTTC. Its protein product is CASSLLGSGNYGYTF. Variable domain in full (rest from reference TRBV7-8 and TRBJ1-2): GAGVSQSPRYKVAKRGQDVALRCDPISGHVSLFWYQQALGQGPEFLTYFQNEAQLDKSGLPSDRFFAERPEGSVSTLKIQRTQQEDSAVYLCASSLLGSGNYGYTFGSGTRLTVV.

The chain carries TRBV10-3 and TRBJ2-3, with TRBD2 identical over 10 bases. The CDR3 is 17 amino acids. CDR1 is ENHRY and CDR2 is SYGVKD in the germline V gene. V lost 2 bases to trimming and J lost 3 bases; unmatched junction nucleotides: 8. CDR3 loop: CAISEDLLAGRTDTQYF. The DNA of the CDR3 is TGTGCCATCAGTGAGGATCTACTAGCGGGACGGACAGATACGCAGTATTTT.

The chain joins TRBV4-1 to TRBJ2-7; TRBD2 matches at 7 bases. The CDR3 covers 15 residues. J was trimmed by 4 bases and V by 4 bases; bases with no gene match: 10. The V gene's germline CDR1 is MGHRA and CDR2 YSYEKL. CDR3: CASSLPDGRSYEQYF. As DNA, the CDR3 is TGCGCCAGCAGCCTGCCGGACGGGAGGAGTTACGAGCAGTACTTC.

The chain combines TRBV3-1 (or the pseudogene TRBV3-2) with TRBJ2-2; 7 bases line up with TRBD2. The germline V gene has CDR1 LGHDT and CDR2 YNNKEL (reference sequence). There are 16 residues in the CDR3. The ends lost 5 bases at V and 6 bases at J; junction bases unmatched: 12. The CDR3 region has the DNA TGTGCCAGCAGCTCCCGATGGGGGGGATCGGCCGGGGAGCTGTTTTTT. Its translation is CASSSRWGGSAGELFF.

This clone has just a few counts. The CDR3 is CASSPQQGGEYGYTF. Written as DNA, the CDR3 is TGTGCCAGCAGCCCCCAACAGGGGGGAGAGTATGGCTACACCTTC. The gene calls are TRBV7-8 and TRBJ1-2; 8 bases match TRBD1. The CDR3 contains 15 residues. The V gene end was trimmed by 5 bases and the J gene end by 5 bases; junction bases not matched to a gene: 10. Germline V CDR1 and CDR2: SGHVS, FQNEAQ.

The rearrangement uses TRBV20-1 and TRBJ2-1; 7 bases line up with TRBD2. The CDR3 is 11 amino acids. From germline, CDR1 is DFQATT and CDR2 SNEGSKA (reference sequence). V was clipped by 5 bases and J by 10 bases; unmatched bases: 5. The CDR3 DNA follows: TGCAGTGCTGGCCGACTAGCAGAGCAGTTCTTC. Translated, it gives CSAGRLAEQFF.

This clone occurred a few times. Other DNA sequences in this specimen translate into the identical CDR3. The rearrangement links TRBV5-5 to TRBJ1-5; the D gene is possibly TRBD1 (5 bases). Germline-derived CDR1 and CDR2 are SGHKS and YYEKEE (reference sequence). The CDR3 length is 15 residues. Trimming left V 2 bases short and J 0 bases short, with 9 bases between. In DNA form, the CDR3 reads TGTGCCAGCAGCTTAGACAGTTATAGCAATCAGCCCCAGCATTTT. Translation: CASSLDSYSNQPQHF.

The chain links TRBV28 to TRBJ2-7; D call uncertain. Trimming removed 5 bases at V and 1 base at J, with 6 bases between. Germline CDR1 MDHEN, CDR2 SYDVKM. This CDR3 region has 12 residues. CDR3 protein: CASSPLSYEQYF. DNA for the CDR3: TGTGCCAGCAGTCCGCTATCCTACGAGCAGTACTTC.

The chain couples TRBV4-1 to TRBJ1-6, with D uncertain. The CDR3 spans 16 residues. Germline lookup yields CDR1 MGHRA and CDR2 YSYEKL. Deletions cut 1 base from V and 0 bases from J, with 7 bases between. The CDR3 sequence: CASSQVPSSYNSPLHF. The CDR3 coding sequence is TGCGCCAGCAGCCAAGTACCTAGCTCCTATAATTCACCCCTCCACTTT.

The rearrangement uses TRBV29-1 and TRBJ1-1; the D gene is possibly TRBD1 (5 bases). From germline, CDR1 is SQVTM and CDR2 ANQGSEA. V was clipped by 4 bases and J by 4 bases, with 13 bases between them. This CDR3 spans 13 amino acids. The CDR3 loop is CSVAVRVGTEAFF. In DNA, the CDR3 is TGCAGCGTTGCGGTCAGGGTGGGCACTGAAGCTTTCTTT.

The rearrangement links TRBV9 to TRBJ1-2; D gene uncertain. The CDR3 sequence is 14 residues long. Germline-derived CDR1 and CDR2 are SGDLS and YYNGEE. The ends were cut back, 2 bases at V and 3 bases at J, with 11 bases in the middle. CDR3 loop: CASSVDGEYYGYTF. The DNA for the CDR3 is TGTGCCAGCAGCGTCGACGGGGAGTACTATGGCTACACCTTC. Filled out from reference TRBV9 and TRBJ1-2, the complete variable domain reads DSGVTQTPKHLITATGQRVTLRCSPRSGDLSVYWYQQSLDQGLQFLIQYYNGEERAKGNILERFSAQQFPDLHSELNLSSLELGDSALYFCASSVDGEYYGYTFGSGTRLTVV.

This chain uses TRBV18 with TRBJ2-5; D gene ambiguous. From germline, CDR1 is KGHSH and CDR2 LQKENI. The CDR3 runs 16 residues. V gave up 1 base and J gave up 4 bases, with 16 bases separating them. The CDR3 reads CASSPLPAGSVETQYF. In DNA form, the CDR3 reads TGTGCCAGCTCACCACTTCCGGCCGGGTCTGTAGAGACCCAGTACTTC.

V gene TRBV6-5 combines with J gene TRBJ1-1; D call uncertain. Trimming left V 1 base short and J 5 bases short, with 8 bases between. This CDR3 comprises 13 residues. Germline V gene lookup returns CDR1 MNHEY and CDR2 SVGAGI. This chain's CDR3 is CASSYWQDTEAFF. The CDR3 DNA reads TGTGCCAGCAGTTACTGGCAGGATACTGAAGCTTTCTTT.

This rearrangement joins TRBV7-9 to TRBJ2-5; TRBD1 might be the D (5 bases). Trimming took 5 bases from V and 4 from J, leaving 11 bases between them. Germline V gives CDR1 SEHNR, CDR2 FQNEAQ (reference sequence). CDR3 size: 13 residues. CDR3 amino acids: CASSVTGSETQYF. CDR3 nucleotides: TGTGCCAGCAGCGTTACAGGCTCAGAGACCCAGTACTTC.

This clone appeared once. The J gene is TRBJ1-1, the V gene TRBV10-3, with 8 bases lining up with TRBD1. The germline V gene encodes CDR1 ENHRY and CDR2 SYGVKD. This CDR3 contains 14 residues. The V gene end was trimmed by 7 bases and the J gene end by 5 bases; junction bases not matched to a gene: 9. The CDR3 DNA sequence: TGTGCCATCAAAGGAGGGCAGGGGGCTACTGAAGCTTTCTTT. Translated, it gives CAIKGGQGATEAFF.

The gene calls are TRBV10-2 and TRBJ1-1; D uncertain. This CDR3 contains 14 residues. The V gene lost 5 bases and the J gene lost 1 base, with 11 bases spanning the gap. The germline CDR1 and CDR2 sequences are WSHSY and SAAADI. The CDR3 loop is CASSSGRSNTEAFF. The CDR3 bases are TGCGCCAGCAGTTCGGGAAGGTCGAACACTGAAGCTTTCTTT.

The genes are TRBV5-1 and TRBJ1-2; the D gene is possibly TRBD1 (6 bases). This CDR3 is 14 amino acids long. Germline assignment: CDR1 SGHRS and CDR2 YFSETQ. Deletions cut 4 bases from V and 3 bases from J, with 13 bases between. In DNA form, the CDR3 reads TGCGCCAGCAGCCGGGAAGGGGGAGACTATGGCTACACCTTC. Translated: CASSREGGDYGYTF.

The CDR3 sequence is CASSLDSPTGAKETQYF. As DNA, the CDR3 is TGTGCCAGCAGTTTAGACAGCCCAACAGGGGCGAAAGAGACCCAGTACTTC. This chain connects TRBV27 to TRBJ2-5; 7 nucleotides agree with TRBD1. V was pared by 2 bases and J by 3 bases, with 12 bases of the junction left unmatched. CDR3 size: 17 residues. The germline CDR1 and CDR2 sequences are MNHEY and SMNVEV (reference sequence).

The chain joins TRBV27 to TRBJ2-7; 7 positions agree with TRBD1. This CDR3 region has 18 residues. Per germline, CDR1 MNHEY and CDR2 SMNVEV (reference sequence). Trimming took 3 bases from V and 6 from J; bases not matched to a gene: 20. The CDR3 nucleotides read TGTGCCAGCAGTTTTAAGCTATCCGACAGGGCAGGCTTTTCCGAGCAGTACTTC. Protein product: CASSFKLSDRAGFSEQYF.